This T cell receptor beta chain was obtained from a study of patients and donors after allogeneic stem cell transplantation. MiXCR was run by TCRdb on the RT-PCR reads, yielding one entry per CDR3 protein. The table lists roughly 200,000 distinct CDR3 sequences, 35% to 45% of them singletons. CDR1 SGHRS and CDR2 YFSETQ come from the germline V gene. The V and J ends lost 0 bases and 5 bases respectively, with 8 bases between them. The CDR3 loop spans 13 amino acids. Sequencing used blood, either unsorted or a sorted T cell fraction (not recorded which). The sequence derives from a human donor who was either an allogeneic HSCT recipient or a stem cell or donor lymphocyte infusion donor (not recorded which). It is not recorded whose cells these are; they may come from a transplant donor. This rearrangement joins TRBV5-1 to TRBJ2-5; D perhaps matches TRBD2 (5 bases). The CDR3 nucleotides are TGCGCCAGCAGCTTGGCTAGCAGGGAGACCCAGTACTTC. Amino acids: CASSLASRETQYF.